This entry lists 27 T cell receptor beta chains sequenced from one sample in a study of blood T cells in healthy people across ages. Using a J-beta primer mix together with a sample-barcoded 5' primer, a second PCR was run for about 6 to 11 cycles. TCRdb fed the 5' RACE reads into MiXCR, producing one record per CDR3 protein. The table has some 1.5 million distinct CDR3 sequences, 28% seen once. Specimen: blood. The source of these receptors is a woman aged 25 to 39 in good health.

This clonotype was observed at least ten times. The chain has TRBV20-1 and TRBJ2-7; D gene ambiguous. The V end was cut by 0 bases, the J end by 2 bases, with 11 bases between. The CDR3 is 14 amino acids. The germline gives CDR1 DFQATT, CDR2 SNEGSKA (reference sequence). The CDR3 region has the DNA TGCAGTGCTAGAGACCCGACTGTGCCCTACGAGCAGTACTTC. This encodes CSARDPTVPYEQYF.

The chain carries TRBV12-5 and TRBJ1-1; unclear D gene. The CDR3 runs 15 residues. CDR1 LGHNT and CDR2 FRNRAP come from the germline V gene. V lost 2 bases, J lost 4 bases, and 14 bases lay in between. CDR3 sequence (DNA): TGTGCTAGTGGTTTGCCAGGCGGTAAAACCACTGAAGCTTTCTTT. This sequence encodes CASGLPGGKTTEAFF.

This clonotype was observed a handful of times. This chain joins TRBV7-8 and TRBJ2-3; TRBD2 might be the D (5 bases). The CDR3 spans 14 residues. CDR1 is SGHVS and CDR2 is FQNEAQ in the germline V gene. V was shortened by 2 bases and J by 8 bases, with 14 bases between the two germline ends. As DNA, the CDR3 is TGTGCCAGCAGCTTACTTAGCGAGTCGGGTACGCAGTATTTT. Its protein is CASSLLSESGTQYF.

V gene TRBV25-1 combines with J gene TRBJ1-1; the match to TRBD1 covers 8 bases. The V gene's germline CDR1 is MGHDK and CDR2 SYGVNS. J gave up 3 bases and V 1 base, and 4 bases lay outside the gene matches. This CDR3 has 15 residues. DNA for the CDR3: TGTGCCAGCAGTGAATTGGACAGGGAGTACACTGAAGCTTTCTTT. Translation: CASSELDREYTEAFF.

The chain carries TRBV18 and TRBJ2-7; D is perhaps TRBD1 (6 bases). V was cut by 3 bases and J by 6 bases, with 15 bases left in between. The germline V gene has CDR1 KGHSH and CDR2 LQKENI. The CDR3 runs to 14 residues. CDR3: CASSPETGFAEQYF. As DNA, the CDR3 is TGTGCCAGCTCACCCGAAACAGGGTTTGCCGAGCAGTACTTC.

V gene TRBV18 combines with J gene TRBJ2-4; D perhaps matches TRBD2 (6 bases). V was trimmed by 3 bases and J by 8 bases, leaving 11 bases between them. CDR1 KGHSH and CDR2 LQKENI come from the germline V gene. This CDR3 is built from 13 residues. CDR3 region: CASSPSSGDIQYF. CDR3 DNA: TGTGCCAGCTCACCGTCTTCGGGGGACATTCAGTACTTC. Filled out from reference TRBV18 and TRBJ2-4, the complete variable domain reads NAGVMQNPRHLVRRRGQEARLRCSPMKGHSHVYWYRQLPEEGLKFMVYLQKENIIDESGMPKERFSAEFPKEGPSILRIQQVVRGDSAAYFCASSPSSGDIQYFGAGTRLSVL.

This clonotype was observed a handful of times. The J gene is TRBJ1-5, the V gene TRBV12-3 or TRBV12-4; D remains ambiguous. CDR3 length equals 13 residues. V lost 3 bases and J 5 bases, leaving 8 bases between the germline ends. The CDR3 here is CASSFSEDQPQHF. The CDR3 region has the DNA TGTGCCAGCAGTTTTTCAGAAGATCAGCCCCAGCATTTT.

The rearrangement uses TRBV11-2 and TRBJ2-7; D not resolved. This CDR3 has 15 residues. V was cut by 5 bases and J by 3 bases, with 17 bases left in between. The germline V gene has CDR1 SGHAT and CDR2 FQNNGV. The CDR3 protein is CASSRQSGDNYEQYF. The CDR3, as DNA: TGTGCCAGCAGCCGTCAATCCGGAGACAACTACGAGCAGTACTTC.

V gene TRBV29-1 combines with J gene TRBJ1-1; 9 bases line up with TRBD1. The germline V gene encodes CDR1 SQVTM and CDR2 ANQGSEA. After removal of 6 bases from V and 6 bases from J, the junction contained 17 bases not matched to a gene. The CDR3 has 16 amino acids. The CDR3 protein is CSVTVPGQGRWAEAFF. The CDR3 DNA follows: TGCAGCGTCACGGTCCCGGGACAGGGTAGATGGGCTGAAGCTTTCTTT.

The chain carries TRBV11-2 and TRBJ2-3; perhaps TRBD1 as D (5 bases). The germline V gene has CDR1 SGHAT and CDR2 FQNNGV. There are 13 residues in the CDR3. With 5 bases removed from V and 4 bases from J, the gap between germline ends came to 10 bases. The CDR3 DNA reads as TGTGCCAGCAGCCCAGGGTTCCCAGATACGCAGTATTTT. Translating gives CASSPGFPDTQYF.

This rearrangement joins TRBV7-2 to TRBJ1-2, with unresolved D. Trimming took 0 bases from V and 7 from J, leaving 12 bases between them. The germline gives CDR1 SGHTA, CDR2 FQGNSA. The CDR3 has 14 amino acids. CDR3 in amino acids: CASSLAGGQAGYTF. DNA of the CDR3: TGTGCCAGCAGCTTAGCAGGTGGGCAGGCTGGCTACACCTTC. Full variable domain (outside the CDR3, taken from reference TRBV7-2 and TRBJ1-2): GAGVSQSPSNKVTEKGKDVELRCDPISGHTALYWYRQSLGQGLEFLIYFQGNSAPDKSGLPSDRFSAERTGGSVSTLTIQRTQQEDSAVYLCASSLAGGQAGYTFGSGTRLTVV.

This clonotype was counted at least ten times. The rearrangement joins TRBV2 to TRBJ2-7; TRBD1 matches at 7 bases. In germline, CDR1 is SNHLY, CDR2 FYNNEI. There are 14 residues in the CDR3. With 3 bases clipped from V and 5 bases from J, the junction kept 7 bases outside the gene matches. CDR3 bases: TGTGCCAGCAGTGAGACAGGGAGAGGAGACGAGCAGTACTTC. It encodes CASSETGRGDEQYF.

On this clonotype itself: A much larger clone lies one base from this, so it may be a read error. CDR3 protein: CASGLRGEQDF. The CDR3, as DNA: TGTGCCAGCGGATTAAGGGGCGAGCAGGACTTC. The chain carries TRBV28 and TRBJ2-7; possibly TRBD1 for D (5 bases). The CDR3 contains 11 residues. CDR1 is MDHEN and CDR2 is SYDVKM in the germline V gene.

V is TRBV6-2 or TRBV6-3 and J is TRBJ2-7, with 10 bases aligning to TRBD2. The CDR3 is made up of 17 amino acids. The germline gives CDR1 MNHEY, CDR2 SVGEGT. Losses at the gene ends were 0 bases for V and 0 bases for J; bases not matched to a gene: 5. The CDR3 region is CASSYSRTSGSSYEQYF. CDR3 bases: TGTGCCAGCAGTTACTCCCGGACTAGCGGAAGCTCCTACGAGCAGTACTTC.

The rearrangement joins TRBV11-3 to TRBJ2-3, with TRBD1 as a possible D gene (5 bases). Per the germline V gene, CDR1 is SGHNT and CDR2 is YENEEA. The V end lost 0 bases, the J end lost 7 bases, and 11 bases lay between the germline ends. This CDR3 is 14 amino acids long. The CDR3 sequence: CASSLEVGANTQYF. The CDR3 nucleotides read TGTGCCAGCAGCTTAGAGGTTGGGGCGAATACGCAGTATTTT.

The chain uses TRBV20-1 and TRBJ2-3; 7 bases fit TRBD2. The germline CDR1 and CDR2 sequences are DFQATT and SNEGSKA (reference sequence). V was clipped by 6 bases and J by 6 bases; unmatched bases: 3. This CDR3 is built from 11 residues. The CDR3 sequence is CSAELADTQYF. As DNA, the CDR3 is TGCAGTGCCGAACTAGCGGATACGCAGTATTTT.

In the case of this clonotype: This sequence may be a read error, since a much larger clone differs from it by one base. The chain uses TRBV12-3 or TRBV12-4 and TRBJ2-1, with 7 nucleotides matching TRBD1. The J call may be in error: the DNA end matches TRBJ2-7 better. The CDR3 runs to 14 residues. In DNA, the CDR3 is TGTGCCAGCAGCCTCTCAGGGGGACACAATGAGCAGTACTTC. Protein: CASSLSGGHNEQYF.

The V call is TRBV4-1, the J call TRBJ1-1; 8 bases are shared with TRBD1. In germline, CDR1 is MGHRA, CDR2 YSYEKL. The V gene end was trimmed by 4 bases and the J gene end by 4 bases; junction bases not matched to a gene: 5. This CDR3 comprises 14 residues. CDR3 loop: CASSLQTGATEAFF. CDR3 nucleotides: TGCGCCAGCAGCCTTCAGACAGGGGCCACTGAAGCTTTCTTT.

This chain links TRBV6-2 or TRBV6-3 with TRBJ1-1; weak D call: TRBD1 (5 bases). The CDR3 spans 13 residues. With 5 bases removed from V and 3 bases from J, the gap between germline ends came to 10 bases. CDR1 MNHEY and CDR2 SVGEGT come from the germline V gene. The CDR3 here is CASSPPGHTEAFF. The CDR3 coding sequence is TGTGCCAGCAGTCCCCCGGGACACACTGAAGCTTTCTTT.

This clonotype showed up many times. The V call is TRBV5-1, the J call TRBJ1-2; D may be TRBD1 (6 bases). V shed 4 bases and J shed 6 bases, with 16 bases lying between them. CDR1 and CDR2 from the germline V gene are SGHRS and YFSETQ. This CDR3 has 14 residues. The chain's CDR3 is CASSILGGADGYTF. CDR3 bases: TGCGCCAGCAGCATTCTAGGGGGGGCCGATGGCTACACCTTC.

This clonotype was detected ten times or more. J is TRBJ2-7 and V is TRBV20-1; TRBD2 matches at 11 bases. Germline-derived CDR1 and CDR2 are DFQATT and SNEGSKA (reference sequence). V was pared by 5 bases and J by 0 bases, with 6 bases of the junction left unmatched. The CDR3 has 15 residues. This chain's CDR3 is CSAATSGSVSYEQYF. The CDR3 DNA follows: TGCAGTGCTGCAACTAGCGGGAGTGTCTCCTACGAGCAGTACTTC.

The V gene is TRBV10-3, the J gene TRBJ1-4; TRBD1 might be the D (6 bases). The V and J ends lost 6 bases and 15 bases respectively, with 17 bases between them. In germline, CDR1 is ENHRY, CDR2 SYGVKD. The length of the CDR3 is 12 residues. The CDR3 DNA is TGTGCCATCAGCCAGGGGCCTGGCGCGGTGTTTTTT. Its protein is CAISQGPGAVFF.

The V call is TRBV7-2, the J call TRBJ2-5, with 7 positions matching TRBD2. CDR1 is SGHTA and CDR2 is FQGNSA in the germline V gene. J gave up 3 bases and V 3 bases, and 10 bases lay outside the gene matches. The CDR3 has 16 residues. CDR3 in DNA: TGTGCCAGCAGCTTGGGCTTGCCGGGAGGAGAAGAGACCCAGTACTTC. It codes for CASSLGLPGGEETQYF. Full variable domain (missing parts from reference TRBV7-2 and TRBJ2-5): GAGVSQSPSNKVTEKGKDVELRCDPISGHTALYWYRQSLGQGLEFLIYFQGNSAPDKSGLPSDRFSAERTGGSVSTLTIQRTQQEDSAVYLCASSLGLPGGEETQYFGPGTRLLVL.

The CDR3 sequence: CASSLRGRIIETQYF. The CDR3 DNA reads TGTGCCAGCAGTTTGAGGGGGCGTATTATTGAGACCCAGTACTTC. The rearrangement joins TRBV27 to TRBJ2-5, with TRBD1 matching 7 bases. The CDR3 runs 15 residues. The J segment lost 5 bases and the V segment lost 3 bases, leaving 9 bases of the junction unmatched. Germline CDR1 reads MNHEY; CDR2 reads SMNVEV (reference sequence).

The genes are TRBV12-5 and TRBJ2-7; 8 bases line up with TRBD1. Germline V lookup: CDR1 LGHNT, CDR2 FRNRAP. The CDR3 extends over 13 amino acids. With 2 bases clipped from V and 7 bases from J, the junction kept 4 bases outside the gene matches. In DNA form, the CDR3 reads TGTGCTAGTGGTTTGCTAACAGGGGGGGAGCAGTACTTC. Amino acid sequence: CASGLLTGGEQYF.

This chain uses TRBV11-3 with TRBJ2-4; TRBD2 matches at 11 bases. The CDR3 loop spans 15 amino acids. With V trimmed by 6 bases and J by 1 base, 2 bases remained unmatched. Germline V gene data show CDR1 as SGHNT and CDR2 as YENEEA. CDR3 sequence (DNA): TGTGCCAGCAGTAGCGGGAGGGGGGCCAAAAACATTCAGTACTTC. Translated, it gives CASSSGRGAKNIQYF.

The CDR3 is CASSPRGRAGFSDQYF. In nucleotides, the CDR3 is TGTGCCAGCAGCCCACGTGGGAGAGCGGGGTTTAGCGATCAGTACTTC. This rearrangement joins TRBV11-3 to TRBJ2-4, with TRBD2 matching over 7 bases. Germline lookup yields CDR1 SGHNT and CDR2 YENEEA. This CDR3 has 16 amino acids. V lost 5 bases and J lost 12; bases outside the gene matches: 19.